Presented here are 21 T cell receptor beta chains from one specimen sequenced in a study of blood T cell repertoires in COVID-19. The method was immunoSEQ multiplex PCR; TCRdb's version includes in-frame clones alone and lacks a portion of them. The profile covers over 350,000 clones, with approximately 87% appearing a single time and roughly a tenth taken by the ten largest. Sequencing input: PBMCs or T cells enriched from blood (not recorded which). These TCRs come from a woman in her 50s who had recovered from COVID-19.

The chain links TRBV19 to TRBJ2-1; possible D gene TRBD1, 5 bases. Germline CDR1 is LNHDA and CDR2 is SQIVND (reference sequence). The germline V and J ends were trimmed by 4 bases and 4 bases, with 14 bases remaining between them. This CDR3 is 15 amino acids long. The CDR3 reads CASSTTEHPYNEQFF. In nucleotides, the CDR3 is TGTGCCAGTAGTACGACAGAACACCCTTACAATGAGCAGTTCTTC.

The V gene is TRBV6-5, the J gene TRBJ2-7, with 7 nucleotides matching TRBD1. The junction had 3 bases not matched to a gene; V was cut back by 4 bases and J by 6 bases. Germline lookup yields CDR1 MNHEY and CDR2 SVGAGI. This CDR3 has 12 residues. This CDR3 is CASSSGTAEQYF. The CDR3 bases are TGTGCCAGCAGTTCCGGGACAGCCGAGCAGTACTTC.

The gene calls are TRBV30 and TRBJ2-7, with D perhaps TRBD1 (5 bases). CDR1 is GTSNPN, CDR2 SVGIG, per germline (reference sequence). The CDR3 length is 12 residues. Trimming removed 5 bases from V and 8 bases from J, with 16 bases in between. In DNA form, the CDR3 reads TGTGCCTGGGCCAAACAGGAATATAAGCAGTACTTC. It codes for CAWAKQEYKQYF.

The chain has TRBV2 and TRBJ2-3, with D possibly TRBD1 on 6 matching bases. Germline lookup yields CDR1 SNHLY and CDR2 FYNNEI. V was pared by 5 bases and J by 5 bases, with 11 bases between. The CDR3 is 13 residues long. CDR3 amino acids: CASSSGAGDTQYF. CDR3 sequence (DNA): TGTGCCAGCAGTTCAGGGGCCGGAGATACGCAGTATTTT.

The chain couples TRBV28 to TRBJ1-1, with unresolved D. This CDR3 is built from 15 residues. Trimming cost V 6 bases and J 1 base, with 15 bases left between them. Germline assignment: CDR1 MDHEN and CDR2 SYDVKM. This CDR3 is CASSIRDFRNTEAFF. CDR3 bases: TGTGCCAGCAGCATACGCGACTTCCGGAACACTGAAGCTTTCTTT. Variable domain in full (rest from reference TRBV28 and TRBJ1-1): DVKVTQSSRYLVKRTGEKVFLECVQDMDHENMFWYRQDPGLGLRLIYFSYDVKMKEKGDIPEGYSVSREKKERFSLILESASTNQTSMYLCASSIRDFRNTEAFFGQGTRLTVV.

The chain carries TRBV9 and TRBJ2-7, with D perhaps matching TRBD2 (6 bases). There are 14 residues in the CDR3. The germline gives CDR1 SGDLS, CDR2 YYNGEE. V was shortened by 2 bases and J by 1 base, with 10 bases between the two germline ends. In DNA, the CDR3 is TGTGCCAGCAGCGTTGGGGCGGGGTCCTACGAGCAGTACTTC. As protein: CASSVGAGSYEQYF.

The table lists this clone with a few counts. This sequence joins TRBV12-5 and TRBJ1-5; D is ambiguous. The CDR3 is 15 amino acids. The V end lost 6 bases, the J end lost 0 bases, and 12 bases lay between the germline ends. CDR1 is LGHNT, CDR2 FRNRAP, per germline. Here the CDR3 DNA reads TGTGCTAGTGGAGTGGGCACGCATAGCAATCAGCCCCAGCATTTT. It is translated as CASGVGTHSNQPQHF. The full variable domain, completed using reference TRBV12-5 and TRBJ1-5, is DARVTQTPRHKVTEMGQEVTMRCQPILGHNTVFWYRQTMMQGLELLAYFRNRAPLDDSGMPKDRFSAEMPDATLATLKIQPSEPRDSAVYFCASGVGTHSNQPQHFGDGTRLSIL.

The chain uses TRBV27 and TRBJ2-6, with D possibly being TRBD1 (6 bases). The germline V gene has CDR1 MNHEY and CDR2 SMNVEV (reference sequence). V was pared by 3 bases and J by 4 bases, with 16 bases between. The CDR3 extends over 17 amino acids. The chain's CDR3 is CASSFLHQGSGANVLTF. In nucleotides, the CDR3 is TGTGCCAGCAGTTTCTTACATCAGGGGTCCGGGGCCAACGTCCTGACTTTC.

The chain carries TRBV5-4 and TRBJ1-1; the D is unclear. The CDR3 runs 12 residues. V dropped 0 bases and J dropped 7 bases, with 7 bases sitting between them. Looked up from germline, CDR1 is SGHNT and CDR2 is YYREEE (reference sequence). The DNA for the CDR3 is TGTGCCAGCAGCTTGGGGAGAAATGAAGCTTTCTTT. It specifies CASSLGRNEAFF.

In its sample, this clone was seen once. The chain recombines TRBV6-5 with TRBJ2-7; 7 nucleotides agree with TRBD1. Germline V gene sequence: CDR1 MNHEY, CDR2 SVGAGI. The CDR3 spans 15 residues. After removal of 7 bases from V and 0 bases from J, the junction contained 9 bases not matched to a gene. The CDR3 here is CASTTRDRYSYEQYF. As DNA, the CDR3 is TGTGCCAGCACCACCCGGGACAGATACTCCTACGAGCAGTACTTC.

The chain is built from TRBV12-3 or TRBV12-4 and TRBJ1-2; D may be TRBD1 (5 bases). CDR3 length equals 12 residues. Between the trimmed V and J ends, which lost 7 bases and 6 bases, there was a span of 12 bases. CDR3 DNA sequence: TGTGCCAGCACTTTCGGGGGAAATGGCTACACCTTC. The encoded protein is CASTFGGNGYTF.

In the case of this clone: Other DNA sequences within the sample encode an identical CDR3. The genes are TRBV18 and TRBJ1-2; D unclear. CDR3 length: 13 residues. Trimming took off 2 bases at V and 8 bases at J, with 12 bases between the two ends. The V gene's germline CDR1 is KGHSH and CDR2 LQKENI. CDR3 residues: CASSPSDSRGYTF. In nucleotides, the CDR3 is TGTGCCAGCTCACCATCGGATTCGAGGGGCTACACCTTC.

The CDR3 coding sequence is TGCAGCGTTGAGGCCTCAGGGTGGGCCAACGTCCTGACTTTC. Residues: CSVEASGWANVLTF. The chain combines TRBV29-1 with TRBJ2-6; D may be TRBD1 (5 bases). V lost 3 bases and J 5 bases, leaving 11 bases between the germline ends. Germline-derived CDR1 and CDR2 are SQVTM and ANQGSEA. There are 14 residues in the CDR3. Based on the CDR3 plus reference TRBV29-1 and TRBJ2-6, the full variable domain is SAVISQKPSRDICQRGTSLTIQCQVDSQVTMMFWYRQQPGQSLTLIATANQGSEATYESGFVIDKFPISRPNLTFSTLTVSNMSPEDSSIYLCSVEASGWANVLTFGAGSRLTVL.

This clone was counted a single time. V gene TRBV9 combines with J gene TRBJ2-7, with TRBD2 as a possible D gene (5 bases). The length of the CDR3 is 13 residues. V lost 4 bases and J 3 bases, leaving 11 bases between the germline ends. The germline V gene encodes CDR1 SGDLS and CDR2 YYNGEE. The CDR3 DNA is TGTGCCAGCAGCCCCCCAGAGGGCTACGAGCAGTACTTC. It specifies CASSPPEGYEQYF.

The chain links TRBV30 to TRBJ1-2, with TRBD1 matching 7 bases. Germline V gives CDR1 GTSNPN, CDR2 SVGIG (reference sequence). V lost 0 bases to trimming and J lost 8 bases; unmatched junction nucleotides: 6. The CDR3 totals 13 residues. Here the CDR3 DNA reads TGTGCCTGGAGTGTTACACAGGGGTCGGGCTACACCTTC. It is translated as CAWSVTQGSGYTF.

This rearrangement joins TRBV7-9 to TRBJ1-1; D is unclear. V dropped 5 bases and J dropped 8 bases, with 24 bases sitting between them. Germline V lookup: CDR1 SEHNR, CDR2 FQNEAQ (reference sequence). CDR3 length equals 16 residues. Written as DNA, the CDR3 is TGTGCCAGCAGCCCCCTAGGGAGAGCAGCCTACTCCGAAGCTTTCTTT. Residues: CASSPLGRAAYSEAFF.

V gene TRBV4-2 combines with J gene TRBJ1-6; 9 positions agree with TRBD1. The germline gives CDR1 LGHNA, CDR2 YNFKEQ. This CDR3 has 16 amino acids. Losses at the gene ends were 4 bases for V and 8 bases for J; bases not matched to a gene: 9. This CDR3 is CASSLQGAKGDSPLHF. As DNA, the CDR3 is TGTGCCAGCAGCCTACAGGGGGCGAAAGGTGATTCACCCCTCCACTTT.

The chain uses TRBV11-1 and TRBJ2-7; D might be TRBD1 (6 bases). This CDR3 has 15 amino acids. V lost 7 bases, J lost 5 bases, and 21 bases lay in between. Germline CDR1 reads SGHAT; CDR2 reads FQDESV (reference sequence). The CDR3 spells CASTPNPTGLHEQYF. CDR3 DNA sequence: TGTGCCAGCACCCCAAACCCAACAGGGCTTCACGAGCAGTACTTC.

The chain recombines TRBV9 with TRBJ1-2; a weak D match, TRBD1 (5 bases). The CDR3 is 12 amino acids. V was cut by 3 bases and J by 8 bases, with 11 bases left in between. The V gene's germline CDR1 is SGDLS and CDR2 YYNGEE. The CDR3 DNA reads TGTGCCAGCAGCGAGCCGGGGGTGGGCTACACCTTC. This gives the protein CASSEPGVGYTF.

This clone was seen a single time. V is TRBV29-1 and J is TRBJ2-1; TRBD2 matches at 15 bases. The CDR3 length is 17 residues. V was clipped by 5 bases and J by 5 bases; unmatched bases: 10. Germline V gene sequence: CDR1 SQVTM, CDR2 ANQGSEA. The CDR3 loop reads CSVPSGLAGGLDNEQFF. The CDR3 region has the DNA TGCAGCGTTCCCTCCGGACTAGCGGGGGGGCTTGACAATGAGCAGTTCTTC.

The chain carries TRBV2 and TRBJ1-6, with 7 positions matching TRBD1. Germline CDR1 is SNHLY and CDR2 is FYNNEI. This CDR3 spans 15 amino acids. After removal of 6 bases from V and 1 base from J, the junction contained 3 bases not matched to a gene. This CDR3 reads CASRGGESYNSPLHF. The CDR3 region has the DNA TGTGCCAGCAGAGGGGGCGAGTCCTATAATTCACCCCTCCACTTT.